Presented here are 2 T cell receptor beta chains from one specimen sequenced in a study of blood T cell repertoires in COVID-19. Profiled with immunoSEQ multiplex PCR; TCRdb holds only in-frame clones, not every one. The sample lists 230,000 or so clones; about four fifths were seen once. Input material: peripheral blood. The source of these receptors is a man aged 35 to 55 with active or convalescent COVID-19.

This chain connects TRBV6-4 to TRBJ2-1; the match to TRBD1 covers 9 bases. This CDR3 spans 15 amino acids. The trim removed 4 bases at V and 3 bases at J, leaving 4 bases unmatched. CDR1 MRHNA and CDR2 SNTAGT come from the germline V gene. As DNA, the CDR3 is TGTGCCAGCAGTGTCGGGACAGGGATCTACAATGAGCAGTTCTTC. Its translation is CASSVGTGIYNEQFF.

V and J are TRBV11-3 and TRBJ2-5; 9 bases line up with TRBD2. CDR1 and CDR2 (germline): SGHNT, YENEEA. V lost 1 base, J lost 0 bases, and 3 bases stayed unmatched. This CDR3 has 16 residues. Here the CDR3 reads CASSLGAGGNQETQYF. The CDR3 DNA reads TGTGCCAGCAGCTTAGGGGCGGGAGGGAACCAAGAGACCCAGTACTTC.